Listed below are T cell receptor beta chains from one sample, sequenced in a study of shared clonotypes between healthy human individuals. The table came from immunoSEQ multiplex PCR; TCRdb's copy has only in-frame clones and leaves some out. The sample has 1.4 million or so clones; approximately 98.5% are singletons. The specimen was naive CD4+ T cells sorted from blood. These receptors were collected from a young man in good health. Both conserved end residues are part of each CDR3. Clone size appears in some rows only: once, few, many, or a class for an expanded clone.

clone size	V gene	CDR3 protein
-	TRBV19	CASTSSNQPQHF
-	TRBV28	CASSLRLVNYGYTF
-	TRBV25-1	CASRAVGTYEQYF
-	TRBV2	CASSRGQGSYEQYF
-	TRBV5-1	CASSLAGGTGLDTQYF
-	TRBV30	CAWSVLVGTPGGNEQFF
-	TRBV18	CASSPSEGGVRNEQYF
-	TRBV6-6	CASKGTGIGYGYTF
-	TRBV18	CASSPQAGQYNEQFF
-	TRBV4-1	CASSPLTDGLGGPYEQYF
-	TRBV5-1	CASSLSRNTGELFF
-	TRBV9	CASSPRLGSTNEKLFF
once	TRBV6-5	CATRRGAYNEQFF
once	TRBV18	CASSLPGAGTGELFF
once	TRBV11-2	CASSLASGRVHVDNEQFF
-	TRBV2	CASKRRETSYNEQFF
-	TRBV5-6	CASSIGEGLSYEQYF
-	TRBV5-1	CASSLGAATNYNEQFF
-	TRBV5-5	CASSLDSSTDTQYF
-	TRBV6-1	CASSHGQYETQYF
-	TRBV6-6	CATFRDYSTYEQYF
-	TRBV5-4	CASSRQGADEQYF
-	TRBV9	CASSASTSGGTYEQYF
-	TRBV6-5	CASSSQGSGNTIYF
-	TRBV29-1	CSVGGLAGVREQYF
-	TRBV5-6	CASSLGHPLEQYF
-	TRBV28	CASSLGTSGGVNIQYF
-	TRBV14	CASSQDWADTQYF
-	TRBV9	CASSVASSAYEQYF
-	TRBV18	CASSPRSWGEQFF
-	TRBV10-3	CAISGWEGTDTQYF
-	TRBV7-9	CASSLFAGGLNTDTQYF
-	TRBV28	CASSPDTIQPQHF
-	TRBV10-1	CASSGSGGKSEQFF
-	TRBV18	CASSPQNVVGGNYGYTF
-	TRBV5-1	CASSERPTSGRGNEQFF
-	TRBV14	CASKVSQSTDTQYF
-	TRBV5-4	CASGTPISEQYF
-	TRBV2	CASSESRKSGGYTF
-	TRBV10-3	CAISDRGKNTGGELFF
-	TRBV7-9	CASSVSGRGGTDTQYF
-	TRBV7-2	CASSLPGTDTQYF
-	TRBV9	CASSVGQSANTGELFF
-	TRBV6-5	CASSSTGRTTYEQYF
-	TRBV7-9	CASSSISVTDTQYF
-	TRBV18	CASSGAATWEQYF
-	TRBV29-1	CSVEGRSFGEAFF
-	TRBV14	CASSTRTGLLTEAFF
-	TRBV11-2	CASSLILSKGFEQYF
-	TRBV7-2	CASSLRGLRASGRDTQYF
-	TRBV11-3	CASSLVGYEQYF
-	TRBV19	CASSILGSSGANVLTF
once	TRBV6-5	CASSYGVAGAYYEQYF
-	TRBV29-1	CSVGGRTSRGEGSYEQYF
-	TRBV5-6	CASSPTGQVNTEAFF
-	TRBV27	CASSFRTGNSEAFF
-	TRBV7-6	CASSGGRHTGELFF